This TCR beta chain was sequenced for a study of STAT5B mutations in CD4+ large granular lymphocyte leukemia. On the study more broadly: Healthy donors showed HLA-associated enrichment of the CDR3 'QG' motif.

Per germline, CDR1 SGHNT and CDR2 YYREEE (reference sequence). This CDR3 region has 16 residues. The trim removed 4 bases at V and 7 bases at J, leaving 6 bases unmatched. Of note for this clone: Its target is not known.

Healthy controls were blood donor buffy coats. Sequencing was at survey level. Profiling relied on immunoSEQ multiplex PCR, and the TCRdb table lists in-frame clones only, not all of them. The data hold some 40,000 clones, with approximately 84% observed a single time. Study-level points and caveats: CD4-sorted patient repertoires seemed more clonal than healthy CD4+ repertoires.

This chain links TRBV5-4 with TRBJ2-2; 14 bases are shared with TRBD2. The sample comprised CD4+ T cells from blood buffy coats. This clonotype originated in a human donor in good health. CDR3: CASSPTSGRVDGELFF. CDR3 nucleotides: TGTGCCAGCAGCCCGACTAGCGGGAGGGTGGACGGGGAGCTGTTTTTT.